The clone carrying this T cell receptor (beta chain) appeared many times. These data belong to a study of T-cell reconstitution after alpha-beta-depleted transplantation in children. V dropped 4 bases and J dropped 0 bases, with 14 bases sitting between them. The germline V gene encodes CDR1 SGHNT and CDR2 YYREEE (reference sequence). This CDR3 spans 16 amino acids. Unique molecular identifiers were used to barcode this TCRbeta library. TCRdb analysed the PCR reads with MiXCR anew, one entry per CDR3 protein. Of more than 150,000 distinct CDR3 sequences in the sample, about 14% were seen once. This sample comprised PBMCs from the stem cell graft donor, obtained from the stem cell graft. This receptor was identified in a human donor who donated a stem cell graft to a child with acute lymphoblastic leukemia. The V call is TRBV5-4, the J call TRBJ2-1, with D unclear. The CDR3 bases are TGTGCCAGCAGCCCGACTCTCGAGAGCTCCTACAATGAGCAGTTCTTC. Translating gives CASSPTLESSYNEQFF.